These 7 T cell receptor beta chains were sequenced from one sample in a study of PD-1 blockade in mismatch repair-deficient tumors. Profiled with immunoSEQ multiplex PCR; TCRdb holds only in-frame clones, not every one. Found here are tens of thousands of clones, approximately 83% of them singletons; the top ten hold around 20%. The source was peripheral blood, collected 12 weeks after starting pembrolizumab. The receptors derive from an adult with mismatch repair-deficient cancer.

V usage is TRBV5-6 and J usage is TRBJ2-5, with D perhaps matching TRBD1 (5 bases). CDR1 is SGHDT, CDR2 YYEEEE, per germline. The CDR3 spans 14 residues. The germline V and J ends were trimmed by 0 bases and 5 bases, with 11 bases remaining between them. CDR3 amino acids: CASSLVRGLETQYF. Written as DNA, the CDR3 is TGTGCCAGCAGCTTGGTTAGGGGTCTGGAGACCCAGTACTTC.

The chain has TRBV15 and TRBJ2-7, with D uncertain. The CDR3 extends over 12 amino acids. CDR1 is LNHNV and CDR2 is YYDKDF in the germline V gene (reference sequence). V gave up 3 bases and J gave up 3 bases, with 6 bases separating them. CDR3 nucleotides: TGTGCCACCAGCAGTCAAGGCTACGAGCAGTACTTC. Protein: CATSSQGYEQYF. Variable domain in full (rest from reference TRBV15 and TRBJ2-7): DAMVIQNPRYQVTQFGKPVTLSCSQTLNHNVMYWYQQKSSQAPKLLFHYYDKDFNNEADTPDNFQSRRPNTSFCFLDIRSPGLGDTAMYLCATSSQGYEQYFGPGTRLTVT.

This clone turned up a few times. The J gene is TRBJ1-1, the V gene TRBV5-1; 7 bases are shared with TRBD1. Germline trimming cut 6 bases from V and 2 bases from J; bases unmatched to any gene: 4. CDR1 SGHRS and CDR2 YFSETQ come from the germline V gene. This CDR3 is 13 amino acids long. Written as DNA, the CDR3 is TGCGCCAGCACAAACAGGGGCAACACTGAAGCTTTCTTT. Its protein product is CASTNRGNTEAFF.

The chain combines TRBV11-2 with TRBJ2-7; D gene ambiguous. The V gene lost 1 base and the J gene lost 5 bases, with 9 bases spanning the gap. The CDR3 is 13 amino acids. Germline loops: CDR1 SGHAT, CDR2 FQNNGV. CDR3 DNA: TGTGCCAGCAGCTTAGGGCCAGCTGACGAGCAGTACTTC. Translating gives CASSLGPADEQYF. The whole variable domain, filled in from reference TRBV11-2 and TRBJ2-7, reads EAGVAQSPRYKIIEKRQSVAFWCNPISGHATLYWYQQILGQGPKLLIQFQNNGVVDDSQLPKDRFSAERLKGVDSTLKIQPAKLEDSAVYLCASSLGPADEQYFGPGTRLTVT.

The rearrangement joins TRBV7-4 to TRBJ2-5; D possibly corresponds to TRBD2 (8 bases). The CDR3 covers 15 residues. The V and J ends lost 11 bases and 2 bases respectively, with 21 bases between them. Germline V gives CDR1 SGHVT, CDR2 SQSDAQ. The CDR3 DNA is TGTGCCTGGCAGGGGGGGCCTAGCGGGCAAGAGACCCAGTACTTC. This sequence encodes CAWQGGPSGQETQYF.

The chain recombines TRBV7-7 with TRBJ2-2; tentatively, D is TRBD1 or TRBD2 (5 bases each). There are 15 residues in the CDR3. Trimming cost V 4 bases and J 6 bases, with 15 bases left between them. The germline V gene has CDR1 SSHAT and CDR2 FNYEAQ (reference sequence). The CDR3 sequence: CASSSGPMGAGELFF. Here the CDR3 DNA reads TGTGCCAGCAGCTCCGGCCCTATGGGGGCCGGGGAGCTGTTTTTT.

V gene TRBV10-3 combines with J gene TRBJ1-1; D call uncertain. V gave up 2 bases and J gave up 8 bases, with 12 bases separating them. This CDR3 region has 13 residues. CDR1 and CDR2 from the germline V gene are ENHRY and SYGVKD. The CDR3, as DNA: TGTGCCATCAGTGAGACGATAGGCAGGGAAGCTTTCTTT. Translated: CAISETIGREAFF.